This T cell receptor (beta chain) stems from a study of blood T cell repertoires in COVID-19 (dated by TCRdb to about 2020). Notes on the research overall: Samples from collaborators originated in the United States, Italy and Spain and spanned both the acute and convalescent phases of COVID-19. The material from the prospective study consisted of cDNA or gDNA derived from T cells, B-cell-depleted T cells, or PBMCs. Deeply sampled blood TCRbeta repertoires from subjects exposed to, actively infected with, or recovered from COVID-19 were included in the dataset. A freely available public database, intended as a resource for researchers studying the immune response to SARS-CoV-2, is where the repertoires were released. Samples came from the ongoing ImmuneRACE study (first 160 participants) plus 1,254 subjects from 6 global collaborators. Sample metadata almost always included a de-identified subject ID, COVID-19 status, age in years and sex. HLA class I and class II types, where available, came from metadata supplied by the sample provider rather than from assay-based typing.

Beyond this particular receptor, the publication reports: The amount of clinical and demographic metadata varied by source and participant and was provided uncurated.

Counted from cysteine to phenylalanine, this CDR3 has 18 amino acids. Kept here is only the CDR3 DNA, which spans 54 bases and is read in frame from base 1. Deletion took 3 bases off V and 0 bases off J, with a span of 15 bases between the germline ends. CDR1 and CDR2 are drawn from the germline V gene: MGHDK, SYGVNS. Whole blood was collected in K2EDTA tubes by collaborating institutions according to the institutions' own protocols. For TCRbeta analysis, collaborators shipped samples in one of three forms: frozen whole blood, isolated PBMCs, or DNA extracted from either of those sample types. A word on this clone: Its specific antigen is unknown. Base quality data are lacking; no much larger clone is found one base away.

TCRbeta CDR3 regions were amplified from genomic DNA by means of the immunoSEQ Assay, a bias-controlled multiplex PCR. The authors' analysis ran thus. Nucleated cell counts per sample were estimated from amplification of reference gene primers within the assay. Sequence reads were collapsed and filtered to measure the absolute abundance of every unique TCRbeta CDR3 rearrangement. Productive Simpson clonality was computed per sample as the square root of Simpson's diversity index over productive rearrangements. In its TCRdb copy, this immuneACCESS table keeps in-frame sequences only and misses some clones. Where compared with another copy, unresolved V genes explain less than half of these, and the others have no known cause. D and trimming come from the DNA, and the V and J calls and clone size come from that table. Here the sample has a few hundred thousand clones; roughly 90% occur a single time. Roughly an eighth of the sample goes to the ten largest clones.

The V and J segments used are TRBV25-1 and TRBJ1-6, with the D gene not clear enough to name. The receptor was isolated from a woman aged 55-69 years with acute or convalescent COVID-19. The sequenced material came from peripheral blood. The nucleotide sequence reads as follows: TGTGCCAGCAGTGAGGGAGAGCAAGATAGCTCCTATAATTCACCCCTCCACTTT. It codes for CASSEGEQDSSYNSPLHF.